The subject of this entry is one T cell receptor (beta chain). This clone was detected only a few times. Its binding antigen is unknown. It has no much larger one-base neighbor in the sample; base qualities were not kept. This entry comes from a study of blood T cell repertoires in COVID-19 (dated by TCRdb to the early 2020s). At the level of the whole study: The collaborator samples originated in the United States, Italy and Spain and spanned the acute and convalescent phases of COVID-19. The material from the prospective study consisted of cDNA or gDNA derived from T cells, B-cell-depleted T cells, or PBMCs. Subjects who had been exposed to COVID-19, were actively infected with it, or had recovered from it provided the deeply sampled blood TCRbeta repertoires that made up the dataset. A freely available public database, intended as a resource for researchers studying the immune response to SARS-CoV-2, is where the repertoires were released. Samples were obtained from the ongoing ImmuneRACE study (first 160 participants) and from 1,254 subjects provided by 6 global collaborators. Nearly every sample came with metadata listing a de-identified subject ID, COVID-19 status, age in years and sex. Where available, HLA class I and class II types were obtained from metadata supplied by the sample provider rather than from assay-based typing.

The paper's findings and limits, for the study overall: Clinical and demographic metadata were provided uncurated, with the amount varying by source and participant.

The immunoSEQ Assay, a bias-controlled multiplex PCR, was used to amplify TCRbeta CDR3 regions from genomic DNA. Per the source publication's procedure: Nucleated cell counts per sample were estimated from amplification of reference gene primers within the assay. To quantify the absolute abundance of each unique TCRbeta CDR3 rearrangement, sequence reads were collapsed and filtered. Productive Simpson clonality was computed per sample as the square root of Simpson's diversity index over productive rearrangements. The immuneACCESS repertoire file appears here via TCRdb, limited to in-frame rearrangements. These files lack a portion of the clones; in checked studies, under half of the deficit traces to unresolved V genes, and the cause of the others is not known. V, J and clone size reflect that table, while D and trimming were determined from the DNA. The sample data list some 150,000 clones, and 70% to 90% of these were observed just once. The ten biggest clones cover about 2.5% of the sample.

The collaborating institutions used their own protocols to collect whole blood in K2EDTA tubes. For TCRbeta analysis, collaborators shipped samples in one of three forms: frozen whole blood, isolated PBMCs, or DNA extracted from either of those sample types. The sample comprised peripheral blood. This clonotype originated in a human donor with acute or convalescent COVID-19. The donor label of this sample is uncertain.

The nucleotide sequence is given as TGTGCCAGCTCAATGGGACTAGCGGGAGGATACACAGATACGCAGTATTTT. It encodes CASSMGLAGGYTDTQYF. This sequence uses TRBV18 and TRBJ2-3; 15 nucleotides in the junction match TRBD2. Based on the germline V gene, the CDR1 and CDR2 sequences are KGHSH and LQKENI. CDR3 length: 17 amino acids, cysteine to phenylalanine. CDR3 DNA only is kept here, 51 bases in frame from base 1. The V end gives up 5 bases and the J end 2 bases, leaving 5 bases in the junction not matched to a gene.